These 29 T cell receptor beta chains originate from one sample sequenced in a study of cytomegalovirus exposure and HLA in healthy donors (dated by TCRdb to 2015 to 2018). Receptor amplification or capture employed the immunoSEQ multiplex PCR assay. For the multiplex PCR, a mixture combining 60 forward primers for TCR Vbeta segments and 13 reverse primers for TCR Jbeta segments was used. Sourced from immuneACCESS, this table was stored by TCRdb with only in-frame sequences that have V and J called. A share of the clones is absent; for the studies checked, an unresolved V gene accounts for under half, and the remainder has no known explanation. The sample table includes 75,000 to 95,000 clones. The top ten hold approximately 5.7% of the sample. Source material: PBMCs. These receptor sequences come from a girl aged 10 to 17 in good health and CMV-seropositive.

The V call is TRBV14, the J call TRBJ1-2; the D gene is possibly TRBD1 (6 bases). Germline V CDR1 and CDR2: SGHDN, FVKESK. This CDR3 is 17 amino acids long. Trimming stripped 4 bases from V and 4 bases from J, with 22 bases between. CDR3 residues: CASSRFSSGGQAYGYTF. CDR3 DNA: TGTGCCAGCAGCCGCTTCTCGTCGGGGGGCCAGGCCTATGGCTACACCTTC.

The chain links TRBV5-1 to TRBJ2-7; 7 bases agree with TRBD1. The germline CDR1 and CDR2 sequences are SGHRS and YFSETQ. This CDR3 comprises 13 residues. The V gene end was trimmed by 5 bases and the J gene end by 0 bases; junction bases not matched to a gene: 2. CDR3 amino acids: CASRDRSSYEQYF. The CDR3 DNA follows: TGCGCCAGCAGGGACAGGAGCTCCTACGAGCAGTACTTC.

The chain recombines TRBV7-9 with TRBJ1-5, with 8 nucleotides matching TRBD1. The germline V gene encodes CDR1 SEHNR and CDR2 FQNEAQ (reference sequence). CDR3 length: 15 amino acids. V was clipped by 5 bases and J by 2 bases; unmatched bases: 5. Here the CDR3 reads CASSESTGGNQPQHF. In nucleotides, the CDR3 is TGTGCCAGCAGCGAATCGACAGGGGGCAATCAGCCCCAGCATTTT.

The chain is built from TRBV6-1 and TRBJ2-2, with a possible D match to TRBD1 (5 bases). CDR3 length: 15 residues. Trimming removed 4 bases from V and 0 bases from J, with 9 bases in between. Germline loops: CDR1 MNHNS, CDR2 SASEGT. DNA for the CDR3: TGTGCCAGCAGTGCAGGGCTCGCGAACACCGGGGAGCTGTTTTTT. It specifies CASSAGLANTGELFF.

The gene calls are TRBV6-5 and TRBJ2-5; D ambiguous. The CDR3 contains 14 residues. The V gene lost 2 bases and the J gene lost 1 base, with 8 bases spanning the gap. Germline loops: CDR1 MNHEY, CDR2 SVGAGI. The CDR3 region has the DNA TGTGCCAGCAGTTACGGGCCGACCCAAGAGACCCAGTACTTC. Protein: CASSYGPTQETQYF.

The chain uses TRBV4-1 and TRBJ2-4, with D possibly matching TRBD2 (6 bases). Trimming stripped 6 bases from V and 6 bases from J, with 18 bases between. CDR1 is MGHRA, CDR2 YSYEKL, per germline. CDR3 length: 15 amino acids. DNA of the CDR3: TGCGCCAGCAGTCGAGCTGCGGGGACCCCAAACATTCAGTACTTC. This translates into CASSRAAGTPNIQYF.

The chain employs TRBV10-3 and TRBJ2-3; the match to TRBD2 covers 7 bases. The germline gives CDR1 ENHRY, CDR2 SYGVKD. Trimming removed 4 bases from V and 2 bases from J; junction bases left unmatched: 3. This CDR3 comprises 14 residues. The DNA of the CDR3 is TGTGCCATCAGTGGAGCGGGGTACACAGATACGCAGTATTTT. This encodes CAISGAGYTDTQYF.

V usage is TRBV6-6 and J usage is TRBJ1-5, with 7 positions matching TRBD1. V lost 5 bases and J lost 7; bases outside the gene matches: 8. CDR3 size: 14 residues. CDR1 and CDR2 (germline): MNHNY, SVGAGI (reference sequence). The CDR3 DNA follows: TGTGCCAGCAGTCATGACAGGGTACGACAGCCCCAGCATTTT. This gives the protein CASSHDRVRQPQHF.

DNA for the CDR3: TGTGCCAGCTCACCCTTGGGCGGAGGCACTGAAGCTTTCTTT. Translation: CASSPLGGGTEAFF. The chain recombines TRBV18 with TRBJ1-1; no firm D call. Trimming removed 3 bases from V and 4 bases from J, with 12 bases in between. The V gene's germline CDR1 is KGHSH and CDR2 LQKENI. The CDR3 loop spans 14 amino acids.

As concerns this clone: Sequence at one end of the junction differs from germline and may be a read error. The sample holds other DNA sequences that translate to the same CDR3. The chain links TRBV28 to TRBJ1-6; weak D call: TRBD1 (6 bases). Germline CDR1 reads MDHEN; CDR2 reads SYDVKM. This CDR3 comprises 13 residues. The DNA for the CDR3 is TGTGCCAGCTCCGCAGGGGTTAATTCACCCCTACACTTT. Translating it yields CASSAGVNSPLHF.

V gene TRBV4-1 combines with J gene TRBJ1-6; D remains ambiguous. V lost 1 base and J 10 bases, leaving 8 bases between the germline ends. This CDR3 spans 13 amino acids. Germline CDR1 reads MGHRA; CDR2 reads YSYEKL. The CDR3 DNA sequence: TGCGCCAGCAGCCAAGTGCCGGGATCACCCCTCCACTTT. It yields the protein CASSQVPGSPLHF.

The genes are TRBV11-3 and TRBJ2-4; D might be TRBD1 (6 bases). V was trimmed by 4 bases and J by 0 bases, leaving 10 bases between them. The germline gives CDR1 SGHNT, CDR2 YENEEA. The CDR3 spans 15 residues. CDR3 in DNA: TGTGCCAGCAGCTCGACACAGGGAGCCAAAAACATTCAGTACTTC. Encoded protein: CASSSTQGAKNIQYF.

J is TRBJ2-1 and V is TRBV7-9, with a possible D match to TRBD1 (5 bases). The CDR3 is made up of 15 amino acids. Trimming removed 2 bases at V and 1 base at J, with 9 bases between. Germline CDR1 is SEHNR and CDR2 is FQNEAQ (reference sequence). CDR3 in DNA: TGTGCCAGCAGCTTATCAGGGATATCCTACAATGAGCAGTTCTTC. Its translation is CASSLSGISYNEQFF.

The J gene is TRBJ1-3, the V gene TRBV30; D may be TRBD1 (6 bases). Germline CDR1 GTSNPN, CDR2 SVGIG (reference sequence). The germline V and J ends were trimmed by 8 bases and 3 bases, with 14 bases remaining between them. The CDR3 runs to 13 residues. The CDR3 spells CARTGRGGNTIYF. The CDR3, as DNA: TGTGCCCGGACTGGCAGGGGTGGAAACACCATATATTTT.

The chain links TRBV14 to TRBJ1-2; D not certain. V lost 0 bases and J 0 bases, leaving 5 bases between the germline ends. CDR1 and CDR2 (germline): SGHDN, FVKESK. CDR3 length: 14 residues. The CDR3 is CASSQDTANYGYTF. CDR3 in DNA: TGTGCCAGCAGCCAAGACACAGCTAACTATGGCTACACCTTC. Based on the CDR3 plus reference TRBV14 and TRBJ1-2, the full variable domain is EAGVTQFPSHSVIEKGQTVTLRCDPISGHDNLYWYRRVMGKEIKFLLHFVKESKQDESGMPNNRFLAERTGGTYSTLKVQPAELEDSGVYFCASSQDTANYGYTFGSGTRLTVV.

The J gene is TRBJ2-6, the V gene TRBV6-5; no clear D. CDR1 is MNHEY, CDR2 SVGAGI, per germline. V lost 6 bases and J 2 bases, leaving 5 bases between the germline ends. There are 13 residues in the CDR3. In nucleotides, the CDR3 is TGTGCCAGCAGGTTAACTGGGGCCAACGTCCTGACTTTC. Its protein product is CASRLTGANVLTF.

V and J are TRBV6-5 and TRBJ2-7; weak D call: TRBD1 (6 bases). Germline V gene sequence: CDR1 MNHEY, CDR2 SVGAGI. This CDR3 is built from 14 residues. The V end lost 7 bases, the J end lost 0 bases, and 13 bases lay between the germline ends. The CDR3 DNA sequence: TGTGCCAGCACCCCGGACAGTAACTCCTACGAGCAGTACTTC. Its protein is CASTPDSNSYEQYF.

The V and J genes are TRBV7-7 and TRBJ2-5; D may be TRBD2 (5 bases). Germline V CDR1 and CDR2: SSHAT, FNYEAQ (reference sequence). This CDR3 has 19 amino acids. Trimming cost V 1 base and J 4 bases, with 25 bases left between them. The CDR3 nucleotides are TGTGCCAGCAGCTTAGACTTTGAGCGGCCACCTTTGGGCCTAGAGACCCAGTACTTC. It specifies CASSLDFERPPLGLETQYF.

The chain has TRBV25-1 and TRBJ2-2, with 7 bases matching TRBD1. This CDR3 spans 14 amino acids. CDR1 is MGHDK, CDR2 SYGVNS, per germline. J gave up 6 bases and V 6 bases, and 7 bases lay outside the gene matches. The DNA of the CDR3 is TGTGCCAGCAGAGGGGGCTTAGGGTCCGGGGAGCTGTTTTTT. Translating it yields CASRGGLGSGELFF.

CDR3 coding DNA: TGTGCCACCAGCAGAGATCGGTGGGGCTTCGGCTACGAGCAGTACGTC. Its translation is CATSRDRWGFGYEQYV. The chain employs TRBV15 and TRBJ2-7; D is possibly TRBD1 (5 bases). In germline, CDR1 is LNHNV, CDR2 YYDKDF (reference sequence). This CDR3 comprises 16 residues. Trimming cost V 0 bases and J 3 bases, with 15 bases left between them.

This chain uses TRBV5-1 with TRBJ1-2; 9 bases map to TRBD1. The CDR3 spans 13 residues. V lost 4 bases and J lost 6; bases outside the gene matches: 4. The germline CDR1 and CDR2 sequences are SGHRS and YFSETQ. The CDR3 spells CASSEGQGNGYTF. As DNA, the CDR3 is TGCGCCAGCAGCGAGGGACAGGGTAATGGCTACACCTTC.

V usage is TRBV27 and J usage is TRBJ1-6; 7 bases agree with TRBD1. Trimming cost V 7 bases and J 2 bases; bases outside gene matches: 8. The CDR3 sequence is 16 residues long. Looked up from germline, CDR1 is MNHEY and CDR2 is SMNVEV (reference sequence). The CDR3 loop reads CASTGDRAAYNSPLHF. In nucleotides, the CDR3 is TGTGCCAGCACCGGAGACAGGGCGGCCTATAATTCACCCCTCCACTTT.

CDR3 sequence: CASSRASEAFF. The CDR3 DNA reads TGCGCCAGCAGTCGAGCAAGTGAAGCTTTCTTT. The V call is TRBV23-1, the J call TRBJ1-1; no firm D call. TRBV23-1 counts as an open reading frame of uncertain function. This CDR3 contains 11 residues. Trimming took 4 bases from V and 7 from J, leaving 7 bases between them.

The chain is built from TRBV4-1 and TRBJ1-1; D possibly corresponds to TRBD1 (5 bases). The CDR3 spans 14 residues. Germline CDR1 and CDR2: MGHRA and YSYEKL. Trimming pared 3 bases from V and 2 bases from J, leaving 10 bases between. The DNA of the CDR3 is TGCGCCAGCAGCCAGGGGGGACCTAACACTGAAGCTTTCTTT. This translates into CASSQGGPNTEAFF.

The chain employs TRBV28 and TRBJ2-7; no definite D call. Germline assignment: CDR1 MDHEN and CDR2 SYDVKM. There are 14 residues in the CDR3. Trimming pared 4 bases from V and 3 bases from J, leaving 13 bases between. CDR3 in DNA: TGTGCCAGCAGTTCCCCCGTGGGCGTCTACGAGCAGTACGTC. This translates into CASSSPVGVYEQYV.

The V and J genes are TRBV9 and TRBJ2-2; 10 bases map to TRBD2. This CDR3 contains 17 residues. The V gene's germline CDR1 is SGDLS and CDR2 YYNGEE. J gave up 2 bases and V 2 bases, and 6 bases lay outside the gene matches. DNA for the CDR3: TGTGCCAGCAGCGTCGATACTAGCGGGGATAACACCGGGGAGCTGTTTTTT. It translates to CASSVDTSGDNTGELFF.

The rearrangement joins TRBV5-5 to TRBJ1-6, with 8 bases matching TRBD1. Germline V gives CDR1 SGHKS, CDR2 YYEKEE (reference sequence). CDR3 length equals 19 residues. V was clipped by 0 bases and J by 7 bases; unmatched bases: 15. The CDR3 DNA follows: TGTGCCAGCAGCTTGGCCGGGACAGGAAGTGGTGCAGTCAATTCACCCCTCCACTTT. It translates to CASSLAGTGSGAVNSPLHF.

This chain links TRBV7-6 with TRBJ2-4; TRBD1 agrees at 10 bases. Looked up from germline, CDR1 is SGHVS and CDR2 is FNYEAQ. The CDR3 is made up of 17 amino acids. V lost 4 bases to trimming and J lost 8 bases; unmatched junction nucleotides: 14. The CDR3 sequence is CASSSYTGTGDLDIQYF. As DNA, the CDR3 is TGTGCCAGCAGCTCTTATACCGGGACAGGGGATTTAGACATTCAGTACTTC. Filled out from reference TRBV7-6 and TRBJ2-4, the complete variable domain reads GAGVSQSPRYKVTKRGQDVALRCDPISGHVSLYWYRQALGQGPEFLTYFNYEAQQDKSGLPNDRFSAERPEGSISTLTIQRTEQRDSAMYRCASSSYTGTGDLDIQYFGAGTRLSVL.

DNA of the CDR3: TGTGCCAGCAGCCAGCCGGGACTCCAAGGGTATGAGCAGTTCTTC. This sequence encodes CASSQPGLQGYEQFF. The chain couples TRBV7-9 to TRBJ2-1, with D possibly being TRBD2 (6 bases). The length of the CDR3 is 15 residues. The V and J ends lost 5 bases and 8 bases respectively, with 19 bases between them. Germline V gene sequence: CDR1 SEHNR, CDR2 FQNEAQ (reference sequence).